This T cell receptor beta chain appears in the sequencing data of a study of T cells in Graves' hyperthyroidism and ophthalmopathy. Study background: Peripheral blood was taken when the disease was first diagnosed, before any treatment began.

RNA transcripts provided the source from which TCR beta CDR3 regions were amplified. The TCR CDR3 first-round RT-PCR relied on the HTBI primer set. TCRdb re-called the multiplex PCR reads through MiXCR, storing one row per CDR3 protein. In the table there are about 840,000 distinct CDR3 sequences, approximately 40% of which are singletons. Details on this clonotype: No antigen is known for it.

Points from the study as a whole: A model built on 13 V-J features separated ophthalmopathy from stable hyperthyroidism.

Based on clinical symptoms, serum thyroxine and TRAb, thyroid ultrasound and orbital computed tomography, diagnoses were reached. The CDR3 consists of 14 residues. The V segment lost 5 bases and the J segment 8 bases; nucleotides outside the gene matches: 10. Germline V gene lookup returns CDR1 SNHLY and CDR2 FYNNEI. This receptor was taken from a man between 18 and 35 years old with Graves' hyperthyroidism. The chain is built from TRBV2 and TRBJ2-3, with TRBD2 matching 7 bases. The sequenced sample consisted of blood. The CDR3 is CASSSKSPGGTQYF. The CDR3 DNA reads TGTGCCAGCAGTAGCAAATCGCCGGGGGGTACGCAGTATTTT.